Below, one T cell receptor (beta chain) is given with its context. Its antigen is currently unknown. Together with a sample-barcoded 5' primer, a J-beta primer mix was included in a second PCR lasting about 7 to 11 cycles. MiXCR, applied by TCRdb to the 5' RACE reads, yields one record per CDR3 protein. The table lists some 290,000 distinct CDR3 sequences, 27% of them singletons, with roughly 30% in the top ten. This specimen belongs to a study of blood T cells in healthy people across ages. Per germline, CDR1 SGHNT and CDR2 YYREEE (reference sequence). This CDR3 is built from 13 residues. Between the trimmed V and J ends, which lost 4 bases and 10 bases, there was a span of 17 bases. Study results and limitations: Measured against age, TCR beta diversity per million T cells decreased in a roughly linear manner.

The receptor's source is an older woman in good health. Sequencing input: blood. The chain links TRBV5-4 to TRBJ1-2; no clear D gene. The CDR3 sequence is CASSRRGLVDYTF. CDR3 DNA: TGTGCCAGCAGCCGACGGGGTTTAGTTGACTACACCTTC.